The present entry profiles one T cell receptor beta chain with its context. No antigen is known for it. This specimen belongs to a study of CD8 T cells in ankylosing spondylitis. Study results and caveats: Typical of ankylosing spondylitis blood, it appeared, was a TCR beta motif of eight highly homologous variants. Disease-linked clones reportedly showed significant enrichment in matched ankylosing spondylitis synovial fluid.

Trimming stripped 0 bases from V and 9 bases from J, with 9 bases between. The germline CDR1 and CDR2 sequences are SGHVS and FQNEAQ. CDR3 size: 13 residues. MiXCR, applied by TCRdb to the 5' RACE reads, yields one record per CDR3 protein. The profile shows around 250,000 distinct CDR3 sequences, around a tenth of them singletons. The sample comprised blood, either unsorted or a sorted T cell fraction (not recorded which). This clonotype was sampled from a male donor with ankylosing spondylitis or in good health (not recorded which). The chain has TRBV7-8 and TRBJ1-5; unclear D gene. CDR3 coding DNA: TGTGCCAGCAGCTTAGCCGCCCTGTTGCCCCAGCATTTT. Amino acids: CASSLAALLPQHF.